This T cell receptor (beta chain) originates from a study of blood T cell repertoires in COVID-19. About the research overall: Samples taken during acute and convalescent COVID-19 were collected in the United States, Italy and Spain.

The CDR3 is 13 residues long. Germline CDR1 and CDR2: GTSNPN and SVGIG (reference sequence). V gave up 3 bases and J gave up 8 bases, with 16 bases separating them. Per the original data handling: How many nucleated cells were present was estimated from reference gene primer amplification. Clones were sequenced by immunoSEQ multiplex PCR, and TCRdb holds only the in-frame ones, with some missing. V and J calls and clone size are copied from that table; D and trimming were computed from the DNA. The sample lists more than 90,000 clones, approximately 89% seen once, with approximately 4% in the top ten.

Material: peripheral blood. The genes are TRBV30 and TRBJ1-2; TRBD1 is a possible D gene (5 bases). The clonotype originates from a man in his forties or fifties with acute or convalescent COVID-19. CDR3 sequence (DNA): TGTGCCTGGAGGGGGGGACTGAGATACGGCTACACCTTC. Protein: CAWRGGLRYGYTF.